The sample holds a few counts of the clone carrying this T cell receptor beta chain. This sample was taken from a study of Graves' ophthalmopathy and Graves' hyperthyroidism. Germline CDR1 is DFQATT and CDR2 is SNEGSKA (reference sequence). V was cut by 3 bases and J by 3 bases, with 11 bases left in between. The CDR3 runs to 13 residues. RNA served as the template for amplifying TCR beta CDR3 regions. Second-round multiplex PCR came after first-round RT-PCR with HTBI primers. TCRdb reprocessed the multiplex PCR reads via MiXCR and lists one record per CDR3 protein. Seen here are 620,000 or so distinct CDR3 sequences, 22% observed once, and the top ten hold 7.1%.

The chain recombines TRBV20-1 with TRBJ1-1; D is uncertain. The specimen was peripheral blood. The sequence was obtained from a woman under 30 with stable Graves' hyperthyroidism. Some clones in this sample may be carry-over from other donors' samples. CDR3 in amino acids: CSASILDYTEAFF. CDR3 nucleotides: TGCAGTGCTAGCATCTTGGACTACACTGAAGCTTTCTTT.